The rows below give T cell receptor beta chains drawn from one sample of a study of blood T cell repertoires in COVID-19. Some clones are missing from TCRdb's copy, which holds only in-frame ones; the method was immunoSEQ multiplex PCR. The profile shows about 99,000 clones, around 92% of them singletons. Sequencing was done on a sample of peripheral blood. These receptors were taken from a woman between 55 and 75 years old with acute or convalescent COVID-19. Each CDR3 is given with its conserved first and last residue. A D gene is named only where the DNA matches it firmly. Expanded clones are given a class, and other clones once, few, many or no size at all.

d_gene	v_gene	j_gene	abundance	CDR3aa	CDR3nt
TRBD1	TRBV6-6	TRBJ1-2	-	CASTWGRGDYGYTF	TGTGCCAGCACTTGGGGCAGGGGGGACTATGGCTACACCTTC
-	TRBV28	TRBJ1-5	-	CASTLGGRVNQPQHF	TGTGCCAGCACCCTTGGGGGGAGGGTAAATCAGCCCCAGCATTTT
-	TRBV7-2	TRBJ1-2	-	CASSIQGRSGYTF	TGTGCCAGCAGCATACAGGGACGGAGTGGCTACACCTTC
-	TRBV6-4	TRBJ2-1	-	CASSDSFSGDYNEQFF	TGTGCCAGCAGTGACTCCTTCAGCGGAGACTACAATGAGCAGTTCTTC
TRBD2	TRBV7-9	TRBJ2-1	-	CASSSTSVPYNEQFF	TGTGCCAGCAGCTCGACTAGCGTTCCGTACAATGAGCAGTTCTTC
TRBD2	TRBV9	TRBJ2-1	-	CASSVHQRESYNEQFF	TGTGCCAGCAGCGTACACCAGCGGGAGTCATACAATGAGCAGTTCTTC
TRBD1	TRBV2	TRBJ1-5	-	CASKPGTASNQPQHF	TGTGCCAGCAAACCCGGGACAGCTAGCAATCAGCCCCAGCATTTT
-	TRBV6-4	TRBJ2-7	-	CATRRTYEQYF	TGTGCCACCCGGAGGACCTACGAGCAGTACTTC
-	TRBV5-5	TRBJ1-2	many	CASSLYSYGYTF	TGTGCCAGCAGCTTGTACAGCTATGGCTACACCTTC
TRBD2	TRBV18	TRBJ2-1	-	CASSPPGLAGPSSYNEQFF	TGTGCCAGCTCACCACCGGGACTAGCGGGACCGAGCTCCTACAATGAGCAGTTCTTC
-	TRBV16	TRBJ1-2	-	CASSQSMAGFGYTF	TGTGCCAGCAGCCAATCGATGGCAGGGTTCGGCTACACCTTC
-	TRBV7-8	TRBJ2-1	once	CASSLVIARMYNEQFF	TGTGCCAGCAGCTTAGTAATAGCGAGAATGTACAATGAGCAGTTCTTC
-	TRBV6-1	TRBJ1-5	-	CASSERTPVHQPQHF	TGTGCCAGCAGTGAACGCACACCTGTTCATCAGCCCCAGCATTTT
-	TRBV7-9	TRBJ1-5	-	CASSHDTYQPQHF	TGTGCCAGCAGCCATGACACTTATCAGCCCCAGCATTTT
-	TRBV27	TRBJ2-6	-	CASKNSGSSGANVLTF	TGTGCCAGCAAAAACAGTGGTTCCTCTGGGGCCAACGTCCTGACTTTC
-	TRBV2	TRBJ2-5	-	CASSSQETQYF	TGTGCCAGCAGTTCACAAGAGACCCAGTACTTC
TRBD1	TRBV28	TRBJ1-2	-	CASTPAGGLANYGYTF	TGTGCCAGCACCCCAGCAGGGGGATTAGCTAACTATGGCTACACCTTC
TRBD1	TRBV18	TRBJ2-6	-	CASSPGLGGGANVLTF	TGTGCCAGCTCACCAGGGCTAGGGGGCGGGGCCAACGTCCTGACTTTC
-	TRBV14	TRBJ2-1	-	CASSQVYGMGEQFF	TGTGCCAGCAGCCAAGTTTACGGGATGGGAGAGCAGTTCTTC
-	TRBV3-1/TRBV3-2	TRBJ1-4	few	CASSHSSDNEREKLFF	TGTGCCAGCAGCCACTCCTCAGATAATGAGCGTGAAAAACTGTTTTTT
-	TRBV7-9	TRBJ2-3	-	CASSIPGGDTQYF	TGTGCCAGCAGCATTCCCGGAGGGGATACGCAGTATTTT
TRBD1	TRBV7-9	TRBJ2-5	-	CASSSGTVSETQYF	TGTGCCAGCAGCTCCGGGACAGTCTCAGAGACCCAGTACTTC
-	TRBV30	TRBJ1-5	-	CAWSAGGGSNQPQHF	TGTGCCTGGAGTGCAGGCGGGGGTAGCAATCAGCCCCAGCATTTT
TRBD1	TRBV5-4	TRBJ2-7	once	CASSLEGQGSYEQYF	TGTGCCAGCAGCTTGGAGGGACAGGGGTCCTACGAGCAGTACTTC
-	TRBV6-6	TRBJ2-1	-	CASSSGSPWQFF	TGTGCCAGCAGTTCCGGGTCTCCCTGGCAGTTCTTC
TRBD1	TRBV27	TRBJ2-1	-	CASSSMTGGMNNEQFF	TGTGCCAGCAGTTCAATGACAGGGGGCATGAACAATGAGCAGTTCTTC
-	TRBV9	TRBJ2-3	-	CASSVEGTDTQYF	TGTGCCAGCAGCGTAGAGGGGACAGATACGCAGTATTTT
-	TRBV3-1/TRBV3-2	TRBJ1-2	-	CASSQEGRGGYTF	TGTGCCAGCAGCCAAGAAGGGAGGGGTGGCTACACCTTC
TRBD1	TRBV7-2	TRBJ1-4	-	CASSLVGGSNEKLFF	TGTGCCAGCAGCTTAGTAGGGGGCAGTAATGAAAAACTGTTTTTT
-	TRBV4-1	TRBJ1-1	-	CASSQGLMNTEAFF	TGCGCCAGCAGCCAAGGGCTTATGAACACTGAAGCTTTCTTT
TRBD2	TRBV6-5	TRBJ2-1	-	CASMVAGAHNEQFF	TGTGCCAGCATGGTAGCGGGAGCTCACAATGAGCAGTTCTTC
TRBD2	TRBV2	TRBJ2-2	-	CASSLLTSGSSTGELFF	TGTGCCAGCAGCCTACTAACTAGCGGGAGTTCCACCGGGGAGCTGTTTTTT
-	TRBV19	TRBJ2-5	-	CATQGMPPKETQYF	TGTGCCACCCAGGGAATGCCCCCTAAAGAGACCCAGTACTTC
-	TRBV19	TRBJ1-5	-	CASSISPRQGNQPQHF	TGTGCCAGTAGTATTTCACCCAGACAGGGCAATCAGCCCCAGCATTTT
TRBD1	TRBV30	TRBJ2-3	-	CAWSEGQVRTDTQYF	TGTGCCTGGAGTGAGGGACAGGTTCGAACAGATACGCAGTATTTT
TRBD1	TRBV12-5	TRBJ2-5	-	CASGSTGVRETQYF	TGTGCTAGTGGTTCCACAGGGGTTCGAGAGACCCAGTACTTC
TRBD2	TRBV7-9	TRBJ2-3	-	CASSPYTSGVTSTDTQYF	TGTGCCAGCAGCCCTTATACTAGCGGGGTTACTAGCACAGATACGCAGTATTTT
-	TRBV12-3/TRBV12-4	TRBJ2-2	-	CASSLGGAGELFF	TGTGCCAGCAGTTTAGGGGGGGCCGGGGAGCTGTTTTTT
TRBD1	TRBV29-1	TRBJ2-1	-	CSVVTGSDEQFF	TGCAGCGTCGTGACAGGGTCGGATGAGCAGTTCTTC
TRBD2	TRBV19	TRBJ2-7	-	CASSEASGRAYEQYF	TGTGCCAGTAGTGAAGCTAGCGGGAGGGCCTACGAGCAGTACTTC
TRBD1	TRBV6-6	TRBJ1-2	-	CASIGTVKNYGYTF	TGTGCCAGCATTGGGACAGTAAAGAACTATGGCTACACCTTC
TRBD2	TRBV6-4	TRBJ2-3	-	CASSVEAGATDTQYF	TGTGCCAGCAGTGTCGAAGCGGGAGCCACAGATACGCAGTATTTT
-	TRBV25-1	TRBJ2-3	-	CASSEIGTFTDTQYF	TGTGCCAGCAGTGAAATAGGGACATTCACAGATACGCAGTATTTT
-	TRBV28	TRBJ1-5	-	CASSLLAGQPQHF	TGTGCCAGCAGTCTACTAGCGGGTCAGCCCCAGCATTTT